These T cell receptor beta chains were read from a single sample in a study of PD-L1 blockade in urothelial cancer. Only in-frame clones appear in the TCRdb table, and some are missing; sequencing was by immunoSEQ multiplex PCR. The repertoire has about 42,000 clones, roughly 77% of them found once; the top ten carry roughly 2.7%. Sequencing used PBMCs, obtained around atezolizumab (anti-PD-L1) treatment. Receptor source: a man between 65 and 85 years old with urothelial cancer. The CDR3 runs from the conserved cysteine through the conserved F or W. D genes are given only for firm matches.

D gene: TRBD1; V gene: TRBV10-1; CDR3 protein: CASSRGRPDTQYF
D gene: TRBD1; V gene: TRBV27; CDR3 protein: CASSSTGGTEKLFF
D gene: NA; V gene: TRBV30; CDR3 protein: CAMGKGPGNTIYF
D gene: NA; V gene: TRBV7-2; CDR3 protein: CASSLVSGYGYTF
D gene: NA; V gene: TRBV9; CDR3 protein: CASSVAPTLNEQFF
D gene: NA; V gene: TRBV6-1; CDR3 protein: CASSLTRSEGTEAFF
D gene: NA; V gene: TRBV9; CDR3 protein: CASSVDYGYSYNEQFF
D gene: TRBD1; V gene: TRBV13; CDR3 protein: CASSFDRVGPGELFF
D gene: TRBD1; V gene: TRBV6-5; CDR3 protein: CASSHGRGGSYGYTF
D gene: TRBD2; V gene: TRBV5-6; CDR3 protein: CASSLAGLAGATEQFF
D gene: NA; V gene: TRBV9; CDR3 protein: CASSPGVGFRIPLHF
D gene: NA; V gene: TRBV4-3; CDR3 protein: CASSQDQVPGNIQYF
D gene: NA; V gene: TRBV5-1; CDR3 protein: CASSSEAGNMNTEAFF
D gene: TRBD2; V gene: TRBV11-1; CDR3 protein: CASSSGTSAEQYF
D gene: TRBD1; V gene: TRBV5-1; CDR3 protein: CASSLDGTGETNYGYTF
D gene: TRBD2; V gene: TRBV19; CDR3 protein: CASRTSYNEQFF
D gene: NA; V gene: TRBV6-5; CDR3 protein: CASSPTDNYGYTF
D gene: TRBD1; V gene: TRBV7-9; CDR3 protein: CASSSTGTENQPQHF
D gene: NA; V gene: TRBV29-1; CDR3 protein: CSAEGGAGNTEAFF
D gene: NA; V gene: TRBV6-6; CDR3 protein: CASRGLVTYNEQFF
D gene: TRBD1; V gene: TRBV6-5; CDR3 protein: CASSGTGDWQPQHF
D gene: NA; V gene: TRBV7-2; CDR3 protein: CASSFPDRETQYF
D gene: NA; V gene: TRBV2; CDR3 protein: CASSLAGLFYNEQFF
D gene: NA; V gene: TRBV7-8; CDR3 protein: CASSLVGIIPYNEQFF
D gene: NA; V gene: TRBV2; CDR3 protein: CASSLEKNQPQHF
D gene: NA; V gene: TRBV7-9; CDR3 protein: CASSLNGRGEKLFF
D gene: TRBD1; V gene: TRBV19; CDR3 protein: CASSIDGTGRGTEAFF
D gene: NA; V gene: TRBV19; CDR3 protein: CASSPGEPEGTQYF
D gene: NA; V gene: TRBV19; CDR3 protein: CASSQGPAFF